What follows are 18 T cell receptor beta chains derived from one specimen sequenced in a study of cytotoxic CD8 clonotypes in ibrutinib-treated CLL. Profiled with immunoSEQ multiplex PCR; TCRdb holds only in-frame clones, not every one. The table has about 200,000 clones, about two thirds seen once. Material: PBMCs, obtained after 24 months of ibrutinib treatment. The receptors were gathered from a human donor with chronic lymphocytic leukemia.

The rearrangement joins TRBV29-1 to TRBJ1-5; perhaps TRBD1 as D (5 bases). The CDR3 has 13 residues. The germline gives CDR1 SQVTM, CDR2 ANQGSEA. Trimming cost V 3 bases and J 4 bases, with 10 bases left between them. CDR3 sequence reads: CSVDYGGNQPQHF. The CDR3, as DNA: TGCAGCGTTGACTACGGGGGAAATCAGCCCCAGCATTTT.

Here the CDR3 DNA reads TGTGCCAGCAGCTTGGAACCCAGGGTCTGGTACGAGCAGTACTTC. This codes for CASSLEPRVWYEQYF. V and J are TRBV5-8 and TRBJ2-7, with D perhaps TRBD1 (5 bases). CDR3 length: 15 residues. Germline CDR1 reads SGHTS; CDR2 reads YDEGEE. V was clipped by 0 bases and J by 4 bases, with 14 bases between them.

The chain employs TRBV10-1 and TRBJ2-7, with TRBD2 identical over 12 bases. This CDR3 contains 16 residues. The V and J ends lost 2 bases and 7 bases, in that order; junction bases with no gene match: 9. CDR1 and CDR2 from the germline V gene are WNHNN and SYGVQD (reference sequence). The CDR3 DNA is TGCGCCAGCAGTGAGACGAAGACTAGCGGGAGTAGGGAGCAGTACTTC. Protein: CASSETKTSGSREQYF.

The rearrangement uses TRBV28 and TRBJ1-5; 7 bases map to TRBD1. Unmatched junction bases numbered 9, after V lost 6 bases and J lost 4 bases. This CDR3 is built from 15 residues. CDR1 and CDR2 from the germline V gene are MDHEN and SYDVKM. The CDR3 spells CASRGRDSPNQPQHF. The CDR3, as DNA: TGTGCCAGCAGAGGCCGGGACAGCCCAAATCAGCCCCAGCATTTT.

The chain carries TRBV9 and TRBJ2-5; possibly TRBD2 for D (5 bases). CDR3 size: 14 residues. The germline gives CDR1 SGDLS, CDR2 YYNGEE. The V end lost 3 bases, the J end lost 4 bases, and 13 bases lay between the germline ends. In DNA form, the CDR3 reads TGTGCCAGCAGCGGGGAGATAGCGATAGAGACCCAGTACTTC. The encoded protein is CASSGEIAIETQYF. The variable domain in full, completed from reference TRBV9 and TRBJ2-5, reads DSGVTQTPKHLITATGQRVTLRCSPRSGDLSVYWYQQSLDQGLQFLIQYYNGEERAKGNILERFSAQQFPDLHSELNLSSLELGDSALYFCASSGEIAIETQYFGPGTRLLVL.

Remarks on this clone: The junction differs from germline at one of its ends, possibly a read error. This chain uses TRBV5-6 with TRBJ2-7; 9 nucleotides line up with TRBD2. Per the germline V gene, CDR1 is SGHDT and CDR2 is YYEEEE. The CDR3 is 14 residues long. The CDR3 DNA reads TGTGCCAGCAGCCCGAGCGGGAGGTTCCTATCGGACCACTTC. Its protein is CASSPSGRFLSDHF.

The genes are TRBV5-1 and TRBJ1-2, with D perhaps TRBD1 (5 bases). The CDR3 runs to 14 residues. Germline V gene data show CDR1 as SGHRS and CDR2 as YFSETQ. Deletions cut 4 bases from V and 2 bases from J, with 12 bases between. The CDR3: CASSPGTVNYGYTF. CDR3 nucleotides: TGCGCCAGCAGCCCGGGGACGGTGAACTATGGCTACACCTTC. Combining the CDR3 with reference TRBV5-1 and TRBJ1-2 gives the whole variable domain KAGVTQTPRYLIKTRGQQVTLSCSPISGHRSVSWYQQTPGQGLQFLFEYFSETQRNKGNFPGRFSGRQFSNSRSEMNVSTLELGDSALYLCASSPGTVNYGYTFGSGTRLTVV.

V usage is TRBV19 and J usage is TRBJ1-5, with no clear D. The CDR3 has 14 residues. V dropped 7 bases and J dropped 3 bases, with 13 bases sitting between them. The V gene's germline CDR1 is LNHDA and CDR2 SQIVND (reference sequence). The CDR3 DNA sequence: TGTGCCAGTACTAGCGTGGTCTTCAATCAGCCCCAGCATTTT. Residues: CASTSVVFNQPQHF.

V usage is TRBV9 and J usage is TRBJ1-2; D gene unclear. Germline V gives CDR1 SGDLS, CDR2 YYNGEE. V lost 4 bases and J 1 base, leaving 11 bases between the germline ends. The CDR3 consists of 14 residues. The CDR3 reads CASSPRTSNYGYTF. The CDR3 DNA reads TGTGCCAGCAGCCCCAGGACTAGTAACTATGGCTACACCTTC.

This clone was found a few times. This chain uses TRBV7-7 with TRBJ1-3; D gene uncertain. The length of the CDR3 is 13 residues. CDR1 and CDR2 (germline): SSHAT, FNYEAQ (reference sequence). V was cut by 3 bases and J by 4 bases, with 7 bases left in between. The CDR3 sequence is CASSLSTGNTIYF. The CDR3 DNA reads as TGTGCCAGCAGCTTGTCTACCGGAAACACCATATATTTT.

The V call is TRBV28, the J call TRBJ2-3; tentative D call: TRBD2 (6 bases). V shed 3 bases and J shed 3 bases, with 13 bases lying between them. Germline CDR1 reads MDHEN; CDR2 reads SYDVKM. The CDR3 covers 15 residues. The CDR3 nucleotides are TGTGCCAGCAGTTTGAGGCGGGAACCGACAGATACGCAGTATTTT. The encoded protein is CASSLRREPTDTQYF.

CDR3: CASSMVSGDSYEQYF. The CDR3, as DNA: TGTGCCAGCAGCATGGTTAGCGGGGACTCCTACGAGCAGTACTTC. The chain joins TRBV7-9 to TRBJ2-7; TRBD2 matches at 8 bases. Looked up from germline, CDR1 is SEHNR and CDR2 is FQNEAQ (reference sequence). This CDR3 is 15 amino acids long. V shed 5 bases and J 0 bases; nucleotides not matched to a gene: 6. Combining the CDR3 with reference TRBV7-9 and TRBJ2-7 gives the whole variable domain DTGVSQNPRHKITKRGQNVTFRCDPISEHNRLYWYRQTLGQGPEFLTYFQNEAQLEKSRLLSDRFSAERPKGSFSTLEIQRTEQGDSAMYLCASSMVSGDSYEQYFGPGTRLTVT.

This clone turned up a few times. The chain has TRBV4-2 and TRBJ2-3, with 9 bases fitting TRBD2. J lost 1 base, V lost 1 base, and 9 bases had no gene match. The CDR3 is 18 residues long. CDR1 LGHNA and CDR2 YNFKEQ come from the germline V gene. As DNA, the CDR3 is TGTGCCAGCAGCCAAGGGCGGGAGGGCCGGTGGGGCACAGATACGCAGTATTTT. Translation gives CASSQGREGRWGTDTQYF.

To note about this clone: Distinct nucleotide sequences in the sample also encode this CDR3. V gene TRBV27 combines with J gene TRBJ1-5; the match to TRBD1 covers 8 bases. The CDR3 totals 15 residues. Germline CDR1 reads MNHEY; CDR2 reads SMNVEV (reference sequence). Trimming cost V 5 bases and J 2 bases; bases outside gene matches: 5. CDR3 protein: CASSLGTGGNQPQHF. CDR3 nucleotides: TGTGCCAGCAGTCTAGGGACAGGAGGCAATCAGCCCCAGCATTTT.

This rearrangement joins TRBV5-1 to TRBJ2-1; TRBD2 matches 11 bases. Germline V gene lookup returns CDR1 SGHRS and CDR2 YFSETQ. Trimming cost V 4 bases and J 7 bases; bases outside gene matches: 10. The CDR3 has 16 residues. The CDR3 DNA is TGCGCCAGCAGCGAAGGACTAGCGGGTTGGAGTAATGAGCAGTTCTTC. Its translation: CASSEGLAGWSNEQFF.

This chain links TRBV9 with TRBJ2-3, with D perhaps TRBD2 (6 bases). Germline V lookup: CDR1 SGDLS, CDR2 YYNGEE. The CDR3 has 15 amino acids. Trimming stripped 0 bases from V and 4 bases from J, with 12 bases between. Here the CDR3 DNA reads TGTGCCAGCAGCGTAGACGCGGGAAGGGCAGATACGCAGTATTTT. Protein sequence: CASSVDAGRADTQYF.

The chain is built from TRBV9 and TRBJ1-5; D might be TRBD1 (5 bases). Between the trimmed V and J ends, which lost 0 bases and 3 bases, there was a span of 7 bases. The CDR3 length is 14 residues. Germline CDR1 is SGDLS and CDR2 is YYNGEE. In DNA, the CDR3 is TGTGCCAGCAGCGTAGCGGGGGTCAATCAGCCCCAGCATTTT. Protein product: CASSVAGVNQPQHF. The full variable domain, in which reference TRBV9 and TRBJ1-5 provide the parts outside the CDR3, is DSGVTQTPKHLITATGQRVTLRCSPRSGDLSVYWYQQSLDQGLQFLIQYYNGEERAKGNILERFSAQQFPDLHSELNLSSLELGDSALYFCASSVAGVNQPQHFGDGTRLSIL.

The chain links TRBV9 to TRBJ1-1, with TRBD1 matching 7 bases. Unmatched junction bases numbered 11, after V lost 4 bases and J lost 8 bases. This CDR3 contains 14 residues. CDR1 is SGDLS and CDR2 is YYNGEE in the germline V gene. This chain's CDR3 is CASSPNEGATEAFF. Written as DNA, the CDR3 is TGTGCCAGCAGCCCAAATGAGGGGGCGACGGAAGCTTTCTTT.